Detailed here is one T cell receptor (beta chain). Germline CDR1 and CDR2: SEHNR and FQNEAQ (reference sequence). This CDR3 has 17 residues. V was pared by 4 bases and J by 3 bases, with 21 bases between. This sample is part of a study of shared T cell receptors in the human thymus. Sequencing was performed with immunoSEQ multiplex PCR; in TCRdb, only in-frame clones are kept and a portion is missing. This sample yields about 400,000 clones, of which roughly 94% are seen a single time; approximately 0.02% belongs to the top ten. The receptor was derived from a human donor. V gene TRBV7-9 combines with J gene TRBJ1-1, with D possibly matching TRBD1 (5 bases). The sequencing input was thymocytes. CDR3 bases: TGTGCCAGCAGCTCCCCCCTCGGGGCAGGGCTGGACACTGAAGCTTTCTTT. As protein: CASSSPLGAGLDTEAFF.